These 29 T cell receptor beta chains were sequenced from one sample in a study of cytotoxic CD8 clonotypes in ibrutinib-treated CLL. Clones were read by immunoSEQ multiplex PCR, and TCRdb kept only the in-frame ones, dropping some. The sample contains around 130,000 clones, around 80% of which appear only once. The material was PBMCs, obtained after 24 months of ibrutinib treatment. These receptors came from a human donor with chronic lymphocytic leukemia.

This clone was picked up one time. V is TRBV9 and J is TRBJ2-1, with TRBD2 as a possible D gene (7 bases). CDR3 length: 16 amino acids. Germline lookup yields CDR1 SGDLS and CDR2 YYNGEE. V lost 2 bases and J lost 0, with 12 bases in between. For the CDR3, the DNA is TGTGCCAGCAGCGTCCGCGGGGGCCTCTCCTACAATGAGCAGTTCTTC. This gives the protein CASSVRGGLSYNEQFF.

The table lists this clone with a few counts. This rearrangement joins TRBV10-3 to TRBJ1-1, with a tentative D call TRBD1 (5 bases). Germline V gene data show CDR1 as ENHRY and CDR2 as SYGVKD. V was pared by 2 bases and J by 0 bases, with 7 bases between. The CDR3 spans 14 residues. CDR3 protein: CAISERQLNTEAFF. Here the CDR3 DNA reads TGTGCCATCAGTGAGCGACAGCTGAACACTGAAGCTTTCTTT.

This clone has more than one count but fewer than ten. CDR3 protein: CASSPPTGPRTEAFF. The CDR3 DNA sequence: TGTGCCAGCAGTCCGCCGACAGGGCCACGGACTGAAGCTTTCTTT. The chain links TRBV28 to TRBJ1-1; 7 bases are shared with TRBD1. Germline loops: CDR1 MDHEN, CDR2 SYDVKM. Germline trimming cut 5 bases from V and 5 bases from J; bases unmatched to any gene: 11. There are 15 residues in the CDR3.

This sequence joins TRBV18 and TRBJ1-1; possible D gene TRBD1, 6 bases. V was pared by 4 bases and J by 1 base, with 16 bases between. Germline V lookup: CDR1 KGHSH, CDR2 LQKENI. CDR3 length equals 16 residues. Here the CDR3 DNA reads TGTGCCAGCTCACGGGGAGCGGGGGGCGCGAACACTGAAGCTTTCTTT. Translated: CASSRGAGGANTEAFF. The whole variable domain, filled in from reference TRBV18 and TRBJ1-1, reads NAGVMQNPRHLVRRRGQEARLRCSPMKGHSHVYWYRQLPEEGLKFMVYLQKENIIDESGMPKERFSAEFPKEGPSILRIQQVVRGDSAAYFCASSRGAGGANTEAFFGQGTRLTVV.

The genes are TRBV7-6 and TRBJ2-3; TRBD2 matches 12 bases. J was trimmed by 2 bases and V by 2 bases; bases with no gene match: 11. The germline gives CDR1 SGHVS, CDR2 FNYEAQ. The CDR3 contains 19 residues. CDR3 nucleotide sequence: TGTGCCAGCAGCTTACTAGCGGGGGGGTCGTCAAGACACACAGATACGCAGTATTTT. Translated: CASSLLAGGSSRHTDTQYF.

CDR3: CASSLAGNEKLFF. The CDR3 region has the DNA TGTGCCAGCAGCTTGGCAGGGAATGAAAAACTGTTTTTT. The rearrangement uses TRBV13 and TRBJ1-4, with D possibly TRBD1 on 5 matching bases. This CDR3 region has 13 residues. Trimming stripped 3 bases from V and 5 bases from J, with 7 bases between. Looked up from germline, CDR1 is PRHDT and CDR2 is FYEKMQ (reference sequence).

The V and J genes are TRBV14 and TRBJ1-6; the D is unclear. Trimming shortened V by 1 base and J by 7 bases, and 14 bases separated the two germline ends. Looked up from germline, CDR1 is SGHDN and CDR2 is FVKESK. The CDR3 contains 16 residues. The CDR3 loop is CASSQVWVSGNSPLHF. DNA of the CDR3: TGTGCCAGCAGCCAAGTCTGGGTATCGGGGAATTCACCCCTCCACTTT.

V usage is TRBV4-1 and J usage is TRBJ2-2; the D is unclear. The germline gives CDR1 MGHRA, CDR2 YSYEKL. CDR3 size: 15 residues. Between the trimmed V and J ends, which lost 3 bases and 0 bases, there was a span of 8 bases. The CDR3 spells CASSQGETNTGELFF. The CDR3 coding sequence is TGCGCCAGCAGCCAGGGTGAGACGAACACCGGGGAGCTGTTTTTT.

The V gene is TRBV28, the J gene TRBJ1-1, with TRBD1 as a possible D gene (5 bases). Trimming stripped 5 bases from V and 1 base from J, with 14 bases between. There are 15 residues in the CDR3. Germline CDR1 reads MDHEN; CDR2 reads SYDVKM. The DNA of the CDR3 is TGTGCCAGCAGTCCACCCGGACAAGCGAACACTGAAGCTTTCTTT. Protein sequence: CASSPPGQANTEAFF. Based on the CDR3 plus reference TRBV28 and TRBJ1-1, the full variable domain is DVKVTQSSRYLVKRTGEKVFLECVQDMDHENMFWYRQDPGLGLRLIYFSYDVKMKEKGDIPEGYSVSREKKERFSLILESASTNQTSMYLCASSPPGQANTEAFFGQGTRLTVV.

This clone was found once. The chain uses TRBV18 and TRBJ1-2, with 7 bases aligning to TRBD1. The V gene's germline CDR1 is KGHSH and CDR2 LQKENI. This CDR3 is built from 15 residues. V lost 2 bases, J lost 7 bases, and 10 bases stayed unmatched. This chain's CDR3 is CASSPDRGHVGGYTF. The CDR3 DNA follows: TGTGCCAGCTCACCAGATAGGGGGCACGTCGGTGGCTACACCTTC.

The CDR3 loop is CASSLASGNTIYF. CDR3 in DNA: TGTGCCAGCAGCTTAGCCAGTGGAAACACCATATATTTT. The V and J genes are TRBV7-8 and TRBJ1-3; D remains ambiguous. This CDR3 has 13 residues. Trimming left V 0 bases short and J 3 bases short, with 3 bases between. Germline CDR1 reads SGHVS; CDR2 reads FQNEAQ.

The V call is TRBV7-8, the J call TRBJ1-6; D ambiguous. Deletions cut 1 base from V and 12 bases from J, with 10 bases between. This CDR3 has 13 amino acids. The germline V gene has CDR1 SGHVS and CDR2 FQNEAQ. This CDR3 reads CASSLEPGLPLHF. CDR3 coding DNA: TGTGCCAGCAGCTTAGAGCCCGGCCTACCCCTCCACTTT. The variable domain in full, completed from reference TRBV7-8 and TRBJ1-6, reads GAGVSQSPRYKVAKRGQDVALRCDPISGHVSLFWYQQALGQGPEFLTYFQNEAQLDKSGLPSDRFFAERPEGSVSTLKIQRTQQEDSAVYLCASSLEPGLPLHFGNGTRLTVT.

This clone was recorded once. The chain is built from TRBV4-3 and TRBJ1-3; a weak D match, TRBD1 (5 bases). This CDR3 spans 17 amino acids. Trimming shortened V by 0 bases and J by 0 bases, and 12 bases separated the two germline ends. Per germline, CDR1 LGHNA and CDR2 YSLEER. CDR3 coding DNA: TGCGCCAGCAGCCAAGATGCACGGGGCCTCTCTGGAAACACCATATATTTT. Its protein is CASSQDARGLSGNTIYF.

The chain carries TRBV4-3 and TRBJ1-1, with D possibly matching TRBD1 (5 bases). The germline V and J ends were trimmed by 0 bases and 6 bases, with 8 bases remaining between them. This CDR3 has 13 residues. Germline V gives CDR1 LGHNA, CDR2 YSLEER. The CDR3 reads CASSQDGGAEAFF. The CDR3 coding sequence is TGCGCCAGCAGCCAAGACGGGGGGGCTGAAGCTTTCTTT.

The chain has TRBV27 and TRBJ2-5; D is ambiguous. The CDR3 covers 19 residues. Germline V gives CDR1 MNHEY, CDR2 SMNVEV (reference sequence). V lost 7 bases and J lost 4, with 31 bases in between. The CDR3 reads CASTSLHLEFGLLLETQYF. Written as DNA, the CDR3 is TGTGCCAGCACCTCACTCCACCTGGAGTTTGGGTTATTGTTAGAGACCCAGTACTTC.

The chain recombines TRBV4-1 with TRBJ2-7; 9 bases align to TRBD2. J gave up 2 bases and V 1 base, and 9 bases lay outside the gene matches. This CDR3 spans 17 amino acids. Germline V gives CDR1 MGHRA, CDR2 YSYEKL. The DNA of the CDR3 is TGCGCCAGCAGCCAAGCAGCTTCTAGCGGGGACCCCTACGAGCAGTACTTC. Its protein is CASSQAASSGDPYEQYF.

The chain recombines TRBV7-2 with TRBJ1-1; D remains ambiguous. The V end was cut by 1 base, the J end by 10 bases, with 7 bases between. Looked up from germline, CDR1 is SGHTA and CDR2 is FQGNSA. CDR3 length: 11 amino acids. In DNA form, the CDR3 reads TGTGCCAGCAGCTTAGGGGCCGGAGCTTTCTTT. It specifies CASSLGAGAFF.

The J gene is TRBJ1-4, the V gene TRBV18; no firm D call. V lost 3 bases and J lost 9, with 14 bases in between. Germline V gene sequence: CDR1 KGHSH, CDR2 LQKENI. The CDR3 consists of 14 residues. Written as DNA, the CDR3 is TGTGCCAGCTCACCCGATTCCGGGAGTCAAAAACTGTTTTTT. Protein: CASSPDSGSQKLFF.

This chain links TRBV5-4 with TRBJ2-3; 7 bases line up with TRBD1. With 5 bases clipped from V and 0 bases from J, the junction kept 6 bases outside the gene matches. CDR1 is SGHNT, CDR2 YYREEE, per germline (reference sequence). CDR3 length: 15 amino acids. The CDR3 sequence: CASSWDSASTDTQYF. The CDR3 DNA sequence: TGTGCCAGCAGTTGGGACAGCGCAAGCACAGATACGCAGTATTTT.

The chain employs TRBV6-1 and TRBJ2-3; TRBD2 agrees at 7 bases. V was pared by 5 bases and J by 0 bases, with 5 bases of the junction left unmatched. The V gene's germline CDR1 is MNHNS and CDR2 SASEGT. This CDR3 comprises 15 residues. For the CDR3, the DNA is TGTGCCAGCAGTCGCTCGGGGGGTAGCACAGATACGCAGTATTTT. Translation: CASSRSGGSTDTQYF.

The gene calls are TRBV7-2 and TRBJ2-4; 9 bases agree with TRBD2. J lost 4 bases, V lost 1 base, and 11 bases had no gene match. CDR1 and CDR2 from the germline V gene are SGHTA and FQGNSA. This CDR3 has 18 amino acids. CDR3 residues: CASSLGGPFSGGKNIQYF. CDR3 coding DNA: TGTGCCAGCAGCTTAGGCGGGCCCTTTAGCGGGGGAAAAAACATTCAGTACTTC. Together with reference TRBV7-2 and TRBJ2-4, the CDR3 gives the full variable domain: GAGVSQSPSNKVTEKGKDVELRCDPISGHTALYWYRQSLGQGLEFLIYFQGNSAPDKSGLPSDRFSAERTGGSVSTLTIQRTQQEDSAVYLCASSLGGPFSGGKNIQYFGAGTRLSVL.

The rearrangement links TRBV10-3 to TRBJ1-1; no firm D call. Germline V gives CDR1 ENHRY, CDR2 SYGVKD. The CDR3 is made up of 13 amino acids. Trimming shortened V by 10 bases and J by 3 bases, and 15 bases separated the two germline ends. In nucleotides, the CDR3 is TGTGCCAGCAAAGGGTTTTTGGACACTGAAGCTTTCTTT. Residues: CASKGFLDTEAFF.

The rearrangement joins TRBV2 to TRBJ2-4; no firm D call. Germline V CDR1 and CDR2: SNHLY, FYNNEI. V lost 6 bases to trimming and J lost 1 base, with 10 bases between them. The CDR3 extends over 14 amino acids. CDR3 in DNA: TGTGCCAGCAGCCAGCCCCTGGCCAAAAACATTCAGTACTTC. This translates into CASSQPLAKNIQYF.

This clone was detected once. The CDR3 DNA reads as TGTGCCAGCAGTGAAGGGGATTACGAGCAGTACTTC. Residues: CASSEGDYEQYF. This chain joins TRBV2 and TRBJ2-7, with D unclear. This CDR3 has 12 residues. Germline CDR1 SNHLY, CDR2 FYNNEI. Trimming pared 1 base from V and 4 bases from J, leaving 5 bases between.

The chain joins TRBV28 to TRBJ2-7, with TRBD1 identical over 10 bases. V shed 6 bases and J 1 base; nucleotides not matched to a gene: 6. The CDR3 extends over 15 amino acids. The germline gives CDR1 MDHEN, CDR2 SYDVKM. The CDR3 loop is CASRMTGGRSYEQYF. The DNA of the CDR3 is TGTGCCAGCAGGATGACAGGGGGCCGATCCTACGAGCAGTACTTC.

The chain combines TRBV7-8 with TRBJ1-4; TRBD1 is a possible D gene (6 bases). The CDR3 extends over 15 amino acids. Between the trimmed V and J ends, which lost 2 bases and 8 bases, there was a span of 15 bases. CDR1 is SGHVS and CDR2 is FQNEAQ in the germline V gene. The CDR3 bases are TGTGCCAGCAGCTTAAACACAGGGTTAAACGAAAAACTGTTTTTT. As protein: CASSLNTGLNEKLFF.

The chain combines TRBV7-2 with TRBJ1-2; the D gene is possibly TRBD1 (5 bases). V lost 3 bases to trimming and J lost 9 bases, with 11 bases between them. The germline V gene has CDR1 SGHTA and CDR2 FQGNSA. The CDR3 loop spans 12 amino acids. For the CDR3, the DNA is TGTGCCAGCAGCTTGACGGGGGACCGCTACACCTTC. It is translated as CASSLTGDRYTF. The full variable domain, rest sourced from reference TRBV7-2 and TRBJ1-2, is GAGVSQSPSNKVTEKGKDVELRCDPISGHTALYWYRQSLGQGLEFLIYFQGNSAPDKSGLPSDRFSAERTGGSVSTLTIQRTQQEDSAVYLCASSLTGDRYTFGSGTRLTVV.

The rearrangement joins TRBV29-1 to TRBJ2-6, with D hard to call. V lost 5 bases and J lost 1, with 9 bases in between. CDR1 is SQVTM and CDR2 is ANQGSEA in the germline V gene. The CDR3 has 14 amino acids. The CDR3 DNA reads TGCAGCGTTTATTGGCCATCTGGGGCCAACGTCCTGACTTTC. The encoded protein is CSVYWPSGANVLTF.

V and J are TRBV7-7 and TRBJ2-5, with D tentatively TRBD1 (6 bases). The germline V and J ends were trimmed by 2 bases and 5 bases, with 15 bases remaining between them. This CDR3 spans 15 amino acids. CDR1 and CDR2 (germline): SSHAT, FNYEAQ (reference sequence). CDR3 residues: CASSLRRQGTETQYF. Here the CDR3 DNA reads TGTGCCAGCAGCTTACGGCGCCAGGGGACGGAGACCCAGTACTTC.